The 27 T cell receptor beta chains presented below share a single source sample, sequenced in a study of T cells in Graves' hyperthyroidism and ophthalmopathy. The TCR beta CDR3 regions underwent amplification using RNA transcripts as the source. The HTBI primer set was used in a first-round RT-PCR of the TCR CDR3. MiXCR, run by TCRdb on the multiplex PCR reads, gives a single entry per CDR3 protein. The table records fewer than 550,000 distinct CDR3 sequences, 15% to 18% of them present only once. Sequencing input: blood. The receptors were gathered from a woman under 30 with Graves' hyperthyroidism.

This clonotype appeared a few times. The gene calls are TRBV19 and TRBJ2-1; D is possibly TRBD1 (5 bases). V lost 3 bases, J lost 6 bases, and 12 bases lay in between. The germline V gene has CDR1 LNHDA and CDR2 SQIVND (reference sequence). The CDR3 runs 14 residues. CDR3 nucleotides: TGTGCCAGTAGTATCAGCCCGCAGGGCAATGAGCAGTTCTTC. Residues: CASSISPQGNEQFF.

This clonotype was detected ten times or more. The chain's CDR3 is CASSSPYAGTGGSSADEQYF. The CDR3 nucleotides read TGTGCCAGCAGTTCCCCTTACGCCGGGACAGGGGGTTCCAGTGCGGACGAGCAGTACTTC. The chain links TRBV28 to TRBJ2-7, with TRBD1 identical over 11 bases. In germline, CDR1 is MDHEN, CDR2 SYDVKM. The CDR3 covers 20 residues. V shed 4 bases and J 5 bases; nucleotides not matched to a gene: 22.

This clonotype was counted many times. The V gene is TRBV5-1, the J gene TRBJ1-5, with D possibly matching TRBD1 (6 bases). Trimming stripped 4 bases from V and 3 bases from J, with 26 bases between. CDR1 is SGHRS, CDR2 YFSETQ, per germline. CDR3 length equals 19 residues. The CDR3 protein is CASSGTGMTGGGYNQPQHF. CDR3 coding DNA: TGCGCCAGCAGCGGCACCGGGATGACGGGAGGGGGATACAATCAGCCCCAGCATTTT.

This clonotype was observed many times. This sequence joins TRBV20-1 and TRBJ2-3; a possible D gene is TRBD1 (5 bases). The germline CDR1 and CDR2 sequences are DFQATT and SNEGSKA (reference sequence). The CDR3 length is 16 residues. V was cut by 3 bases and J by 0 bases, with 16 bases left in between. CDR3 protein: CSASDRPEYSTDTQYF. CDR3 bases: TGCAGTGCTAGCGACAGACCGGAGTACAGCACAGATACGCAGTATTTT.

The chain combines TRBV5-1 with TRBJ2-7, with 9 bases aligning to TRBD1. Germline V gene lookup returns CDR1 SGHRS and CDR2 YFSETQ. The CDR3 sequence is 14 residues long. The V and J ends lost 4 bases and 3 bases, in that order; junction bases with no gene match: 5. The CDR3 DNA is TGCGCCAGCAGCCACGGGACAGGGAACTACGAGCAGTACTTC. Translation: CASSHGTGNYEQYF.

This clonotype occurred many times. The V and J genes are TRBV6-2 or TRBV6-3 and TRBJ2-5, with D perhaps given as TRBD1 or TRBD2 (5 bases each). Germline V gene sequence: CDR1 MNHEY, CDR2 SVGEGT. CDR3 length: 15 residues. Trimming cost V 2 bases and J 5 bases, with 15 bases left between them. Here the CDR3 reads CASSYRDPGLETQYF. As DNA, the CDR3 is TGTGCCAGCAGTTACAGGGACCCGGGGTTGGAGACCCAGTACTTC.

This clonotype was detected ten times or more. The chain couples TRBV7-3 to TRBJ2-5; the match to TRBD2 covers 8 bases. J was trimmed by 2 bases and V by 0 bases; bases with no gene match: 2. This CDR3 has 15 amino acids. Germline CDR1 reads SGHTA; CDR2 reads FQGTGA. The CDR3 DNA sequence: TGTGCCAGCAGCTTAACTAGCGGGGTACAAGAGACCCAGTACTTC. Translation: CASSLTSGVQETQYF.

The chain joins TRBV7-8 to TRBJ2-5; D uncertain. Looked up from germline, CDR1 is SGHVS and CDR2 is FQNEAQ. The CDR3 covers 15 residues. The germline V and J ends were trimmed by 4 bases and 5 bases, with 17 bases remaining between them. The CDR3 loop is CASSSLPPIEETQYF. The CDR3 DNA follows: TGTGCCAGCAGCTCCCTCCCACCGATCGAGGAGACCCAGTACTTC. The variable domain in full, completed from reference TRBV7-8 and TRBJ2-5, reads GAGVSQSPRYKVAKRGQDVALRCDPISGHVSLFWYQQALGQGPEFLTYFQNEAQLDKSGLPSDRFFAERPEGSVSTLKIQRTQQEDSAVYLCASSSLPPIEETQYFGPGTRLLVL.

The gene calls are TRBV7-2 and TRBJ2-1; 9 bases match TRBD2. CDR1 and CDR2 from the germline V gene are SGHTA and FQGNSA. CDR3 length: 15 amino acids. Trimming at V came to 6 bases and at J to 5 bases, leaving 8 bases not matched to a gene. The CDR3 is CASSPRGGGDNEQFF. For the CDR3, the DNA is TGTGCCAGCAGTCCAAGGGGCGGGGGGGACAATGAGCAGTTCTTC.

At least ten counts were recorded for this clonotype. V is TRBV10-3 and J is TRBJ1-6; 10 bases fit TRBD1. This CDR3 region has 16 residues. The junction had 11 bases not matched to a gene; V was cut back by 7 bases and J by 8 bases. CDR1 ENHRY and CDR2 SYGVKD come from the germline V gene. The CDR3 is CAIISPDRGRHSPLHF. For the CDR3, the DNA is TGTGCCATCATTTCTCCTGACAGGGGGCGGCATTCACCCCTCCACTTT.

This clonotype was picked up a small number of times. The chain joins TRBV10-3 to TRBJ1-2; no definite D call. This CDR3 is built from 14 residues. Germline assignment: CDR1 ENHRY and CDR2 SYGVKD. V lost 3 bases and J 2 bases, leaving 10 bases between the germline ends. CDR3 bases: TGTGCCATCAGTGAAGGGTGGGGAAACTATGGCTACACCTTC. Protein sequence: CAISEGWGNYGYTF.

This clonotype was counted ten times or more. The rearrangement links TRBV9 to TRBJ2-5; unclear D gene. Looked up from germline, CDR1 is SGDLS and CDR2 is YYNGEE. This CDR3 spans 13 amino acids. Trimming stripped 0 bases from V and 5 bases from J, with 8 bases between. Written as DNA, the CDR3 is TGTGCCAGCAGCGTAGTTCCCGCCGAGACCCAGTACTTC. Its protein product is CASSVVPAETQYF.

This clonotype was seen at least ten times. The chain carries TRBV19 and TRBJ1-5; TRBD1 matches at 7 bases. Germline V gene lookup returns CDR1 LNHDA and CDR2 SQIVND (reference sequence). V dropped 5 bases and J dropped 2; count of bases not matched to a gene: 6. The CDR3 is made up of 15 amino acids. The DNA for the CDR3 is TGTGCCAGTAGTGCCCGACAGGGAGGCAATCAGCCCCAGCATTTT. Translating it yields CASSARQGGNQPQHF.

This clonotype has at least ten counts. V is TRBV18 and J is TRBJ2-3, with 12 bases matching TRBD2. V lost 1 base to trimming and J lost 3 bases; unmatched junction nucleotides: 2. This CDR3 is built from 16 residues. Germline assignment: CDR1 KGHSH and CDR2 LQKENI. DNA for the CDR3: TGTGCCAGCTCACCACTGACTAGCGGGGGTACAGATACGCAGTATTTT. This gives the protein CASSPLTSGGTDTQYF. Based on the CDR3 plus reference TRBV18 and TRBJ2-3, the full variable domain is NAGVMQNPRHLVRRRGQEARLRCSPMKGHSHVYWYRQLPEEGLKFMVYLQKENIIDESGMPKERFSAEFPKEGPSILRIQQVVRGDSAAYFCASSPLTSGGTDTQYFGPGTRLTVL.

This clonotype was counted a few times. The chain links TRBV18 to TRBJ1-4; unclear D gene. Trimming removed 5 bases at V and 7 bases at J, with 17 bases between. The CDR3 sequence is 15 residues long. Germline values: CDR1 KGHSH, CDR2 LQKENI. The CDR3 loop is CASSVGRDISEKLFF. The CDR3 DNA reads as TGTGCCAGCTCAGTCGGAAGGGATATAAGTGAAAAACTGTTTTTT.

This clonotype was counted many times. This chain links TRBV12-5 with TRBJ1-2; D is perhaps TRBD1 (6 bases). CDR3 length: 20 amino acids. Trimming shortened V by 1 base and J by 5 bases, and 29 bases separated the two germline ends. Germline loops: CDR1 LGHNT, CDR2 FRNRAP. The CDR3 loop is CASGLASSYRVQTFSYGYTF. In DNA, the CDR3 is TGTGCTAGTGGTTTGGCCTCGTCGTACAGGGTCCAGACCTTTTCTTATGGCTACACCTTC.

Comment on this clonotype: This could be a read error, since a much larger clone is one nucleotide away. The chain carries TRBV20-1 and TRBJ2-1; D might be TRBD2 (6 bases). Germline CDR1 reads DFQATT; CDR2 reads SNEGSKA (reference sequence). The germline V and J ends were trimmed by 1 base and 8 bases, with 12 bases remaining between them. This CDR3 has 13 residues. In DNA form, the CDR3 reads TGCAGTGCTAGAGGGAGTGGGGAGGATGAGCAGTTCTTC. This translates into CSARGSGEDEQFF.

This clonotype has at least ten counts. This chain joins TRBV5-5 and TRBJ2-7, with D possibly TRBD1 on 7 matching bases. Germline V gene data show CDR1 as SGHKS and CDR2 as YYEKEE (reference sequence). This CDR3 has 14 amino acids. V shed 4 bases and J shed 3 bases, with 14 bases lying between them. Here the CDR3 DNA reads TGTGCCAGCAGCCCGCGGCGGGACAGCTACGAGCAGTACTTC. It encodes CASSPRRDSYEQYF.

This clonotype was observed many times. The chain has TRBV20-1 and TRBJ2-7; 8 bases are shared with TRBD1. CDR1 is DFQATT, CDR2 SNEGSKA, per germline (reference sequence). The ends lost 6 bases at V and 5 bases at J; junction bases unmatched: 9. The CDR3 runs to 13 residues. The CDR3 here is CSASGQAVHEQYF. As DNA, the CDR3 is TGCAGTGCGTCGGGACAGGCGGTCCACGAGCAGTACTTC.

This clonotype was seen repeatedly, ten times or more. This rearrangement joins TRBV28 to TRBJ2-1; no definite D call. Germline loops: CDR1 MDHEN, CDR2 SYDVKM. Trimming left V 4 bases short and J 1 base short, with 5 bases between. The CDR3 totals 13 residues. The CDR3 region has the DNA TGTGCCAGCAGTTCCGCATCCTACAATGAGCAGTTCTTC. Its protein product is CASSSASYNEQFF.

Comments on this clonotype: A much larger clone differs by one base, so this may be a read error. J is TRBJ1-2 and V is TRBV19; no firm D call. The germline gives CDR1 LNHDA, CDR2 SQIVND (reference sequence). The CDR3 length is 14 residues. This chain's CDR3 is CASSIVLGYGGYAF. The CDR3 coding sequence is TGTGCCAGTAGTATAGTACTGGGATACGGTGGCTACGCCTTC.

This clonotype was seen at least ten times. The V gene is TRBV6-1, the J gene TRBJ2-3; TRBD2 aligns across 7 bases. From germline, CDR1 is MNHNS and CDR2 SASEGT. The CDR3 consists of 15 residues. Trimming took 10 bases from V and 4 from J; bases not matched to a gene: 14. The CDR3 nucleotides read TGTGCCATTAACCCCCCAGCGGGGTCAGCAGATACGCAGTATTTT. Protein sequence: CAINPPAGSADTQYF.

This clonotype has ten or more counts. The gene calls are TRBV20-1 and TRBJ2-3, with TRBD2 identical over 8 bases. The junction had 12 bases not matched to a gene; V was cut back by 3 bases and J by 1 base. Germline V gene lookup returns CDR1 DFQATT and CDR2 SNEGSKA (reference sequence). The CDR3 extends over 17 amino acids. In nucleotides, the CDR3 is TGCAGTGCTAGCAGACGGGAGGGGGGTCTCGGCACAGATACGCAGTATTTT. As protein: CSASRREGGLGTDTQYF.

In this sample, this clonotype turned up many times. The V and J genes are TRBV9 and TRBJ1-1; 9 positions agree with TRBD1. The CDR3 totals 14 residues. Trimming at V came to 5 bases and at J to 4 bases, leaving 6 bases not matched to a gene. CDR1 and CDR2 from the germline V gene are SGDLS and YYNGEE. Written as DNA, the CDR3 is TGTGCCAGCAGTCCGACAGGGGGGGGCACTGAAGCTTTCTTT. The encoded protein is CASSPTGGGTEAFF.

The chain combines TRBV5-1 with TRBJ2-1, with D possibly called TRBD1 or TRBD2 (5 bases each). Trimming took 4 bases from V and 0 from J, leaving 11 bases between them. CDR3 size: 15 residues. Germline values: CDR1 SGHRS, CDR2 YFSETQ. Written as DNA, the CDR3 is TGCGCCAGCAGCGGCCGTGGGGGCTCCTACAATGAGCAGTTCTTC. Amino acids: CASSGRGGSYNEQFF.

Comment on this clonotype: At one of its ends the junction is not consistent with the germline gene, which may arise from a read error. The V gene is TRBV5-6, the J gene TRBJ2-1; tentative D call: TRBD2 (6 bases). CDR1 SGHDT and CDR2 YYEEEE come from the germline V gene. This CDR3 is 15 amino acids long. This CDR3 reads CASGLGGARRNEQFF. CDR3 nucleotides: TGTGCCAGCGGCTTAGGCGGGGCCCGGCGGAATGAGCAGTTCTTC.

The chain joins TRBV12-3 or TRBV12-4 to TRBJ2-7, with D hard to call. Trimming shortened V by 2 bases and J by 1 base, and 12 bases separated the two germline ends. This CDR3 contains 15 residues. CDR3 loop: CASSLYRLPSYEQYF. As DNA, the CDR3 is TGTGCCAGCAGTTTATACAGATTACCTTCCTACGAGCAGTACTTC.